This T cell receptor beta chain was identified during a study of T cells in Graves' hyperthyroidism and ophthalmopathy. This clonotype was recorded a few times. RNA transcripts yielded amplified TCR beta CDR3 regions. Initially, a first-round RT-PCR of the TCR CDR3 employed the HTBI primer set. MiXCR, applied by TCRdb to the multiplex PCR reads, yields one record per CDR3 protein. The sample consists of hundreds of thousands of distinct CDR3 sequences, about 17% of them appearing once. Trimming stripped 6 bases from V and 4 bases from J, with 9 bases between. CDR1 and CDR2 from the germline V gene are MNHNS and SASEGT. The CDR3 is 12 amino acids.

Input material: blood. The receptor's source is a woman in her 50s with Graves' hyperthyroidism that later progressed to Graves' ophthalmopathy. The V and J genes are TRBV6-1 and TRBJ1-2; D might be TRBD1 (6 bases). The CDR3 DNA is TGTGCCAGCAGGAGGACAGTCTATGGCTACACCTTC. It encodes CASRRTVYGYTF.